A single sample gave rise to the 15 T cell receptor beta chains below, sequenced in a study of radiotherapy plus CTLA-4 blockade in lung cancer. Using immunoSEQ multiplex PCR, the repertoire was profiled, and TCRdb retains in-frame clones only, with some absent. The top ten hold 6% to 7.5% of the sample, which has around 55,000 clones, 70% to 85% seen once. The sample in question was peripheral blood, obtained from a patient treated with radiotherapy plus ipilimumab. These receptors were collected from a human donor with non-small cell lung cancer whose response to radiotherapy plus ipilimumab could not be evaluated.

The chain is built from TRBV4-1 and TRBJ2-6; D is undetermined. The germline gives CDR1 MGHRA, CDR2 YSYEKL. The CDR3 covers 18 residues. The V and J ends lost 1 base and 0 bases respectively, with 13 bases between them. This CDR3 reads CASSQGDIQASGANVLTF. As DNA, the CDR3 is TGCGCCAGCAGCCAAGGAGACATCCAGGCCTCTGGGGCCAACGTCCTGACTTTC.

The rearrangement links TRBV30 to TRBJ2-1; D is perhaps TRBD1 (6 bases). This CDR3 contains 13 residues. Germline V gives CDR1 GTSNPN, CDR2 SVGIG (reference sequence). Trimming left V 4 bases short and J 9 bases short, with 16 bases between. CDR3 in amino acids: CAWTTLGGFEQFF. The CDR3 region has the DNA TGTGCCTGGACTACCTTAGGGGGATTTGAGCAGTTCTTC.

The table lists this clone with a count of one. The gene calls are TRBV20-1 and TRBJ1-2; TRBD1 aligns across 7 bases. With 5 bases clipped from V and 10 bases from J, the junction kept 7 bases outside the gene matches. The length of the CDR3 is 11 residues. Germline CDR1 reads DFQATT; CDR2 reads SNEGSKA (reference sequence). The CDR3 nucleotides are TGCAGTGCTCGGGACAGCTCCACCTACACCTTC. Amino acid sequence: CSARDSSTYTF.

V gene TRBV13 combines with J gene TRBJ1-3, with D unresolved. The germline V and J ends were trimmed by 5 bases and 0 bases, with 8 bases remaining between them. CDR3 length equals 14 residues. CDR1 and CDR2 (germline): PRHDT, FYEKMQ (reference sequence). CDR3 protein: CASSPVSSGNTIYF. The DNA for the CDR3 is TGTGCCAGCAGCCCAGTCAGCTCTGGAAACACCATATATTTT.

The chain links TRBV7-9 to TRBJ2-7; 10 bases align to TRBD2. The ends lost 0 bases at V and 1 base at J; junction bases unmatched: 3. Germline CDR1 reads SEHNR; CDR2 reads FQNEAQ (reference sequence). The length of the CDR3 is 16 residues. CDR3: CASSLAISGRSYEQYF. The CDR3 DNA is TGTGCCAGCAGCTTAGCCATTAGCGGGAGGTCCTACGAGCAGTACTTC.

The genes are TRBV5-1 and TRBJ1-1, with D tentatively TRBD1 (6 bases). This CDR3 comprises 13 residues. The V end was cut by 4 bases, the J end by 4 bases, with 11 bases between. The germline V gene has CDR1 SGHRS and CDR2 YFSETQ. DNA of the CDR3: TGCGCCAGCAGCGGAGGGGGGGTCACTGAAGCTTTCTTT. As protein: CASSGGGVTEAFF.

This clone was recorded only once. V gene TRBV27 combines with J gene TRBJ1-5; perhaps TRBD1 as D (6 bases). Germline V lookup: CDR1 MNHEY, CDR2 SMNVEV (reference sequence). V shed 3 bases and J shed 2 bases, with 14 bases lying between them. The length of the CDR3 is 16 residues. Written as DNA, the CDR3 is TGTGCCAGCAGTTTTACAGGGAATATAGGCAATCAGCCCCAGCATTTT. Its translation is CASSFTGNIGNQPQHF.

The V call is TRBV27, the J call TRBJ2-6; D may be TRBD1 (7 bases). The CDR3 length is 15 residues. The V end lost 5 bases, the J end lost 6 bases, and 14 bases lay between the germline ends. Per the germline V gene, CDR1 is MNHEY and CDR2 is SMNVEV (reference sequence). Here the CDR3 reads CASSARGVAANVLTF. CDR3 DNA: TGTGCCAGCAGTGCCAGGGGGGTGGCGGCCAACGTCCTGACTTTC.

The chain carries TRBV5-1 and TRBJ2-7, with D perhaps matching TRBD1 (6 bases). The germline V gene encodes CDR1 SGHRS and CDR2 YFSETQ. CDR3 length: 14 residues. V lost 0 bases to trimming and J lost 1 base, with 8 bases between them. CDR3 region: CASSLERGSYEQYF. As DNA, the CDR3 is TGCGCCAGCAGCTTGGAGAGGGGGTCCTACGAGCAGTACTTC.

The rearrangement links TRBV14 to TRBJ1-2; D remains ambiguous. The CDR3 spans 16 residues. Trimming removed 1 base from V and 2 bases from J, with 14 bases in between. The germline gives CDR1 SGHDN, CDR2 FVKESK. CDR3 protein: CASSQGGPGLNYGYTF. The CDR3 DNA follows: TGTGCCAGCAGCCAAGGAGGGCCAGGCCTCAACTATGGCTACACCTTC.

There are a few counts of this clone. This chain joins TRBV6-5 and TRBJ1-5; 8 positions match TRBD1. This CDR3 is 15 amino acids long. Germline CDR1 and CDR2: MNHEY and SVGAGI. V shed 6 bases and J 4 bases; nucleotides not matched to a gene: 8. This CDR3 reads CASSAGQAGNQPQHF. The CDR3 DNA follows: TGTGCCAGCAGCGCGGGACAGGCGGGAAATCAGCCCCAGCATTTT.

The V and J genes are TRBV19 and TRBJ1-5; D gene unclear. V was shortened by 0 bases and J by 2 bases, with 8 bases between the two germline ends. This CDR3 is built from 15 residues. CDR1 and CDR2 (germline): LNHDA, SQIVND (reference sequence). The CDR3 coding sequence is TGTGCCAGTAGTATAGAGGGAGTAGGCAATCAGCCCCAGCATTTT. It translates to CASSIEGVGNQPQHF.

The chain has TRBV2 and TRBJ2-7; 11 bases align to TRBD1. The CDR3 runs 12 residues. V dropped 6 bases and J dropped 12; count of bases not matched to a gene: 7. Germline V CDR1 and CDR2: SNHLY, FYNNEI. As DNA, the CDR3 is TGTGCCAGCAGACCCGGGACAGGGGGACCGTACTTC. It specifies CASRPGTGGPYF.

V and J are TRBV5-6 and TRBJ2-5; 7 nucleotides line up with TRBD2. Germline values: CDR1 SGHDT, CDR2 YYEEEE. The CDR3 runs 14 residues. Losses at the gene ends were 1 base for V and 5 bases for J; bases not matched to a gene: 5. The CDR3 coding sequence is TGTGCCAGCAGCTTGCGGGGGGTGAAGGAGACCCAGTACTTC. This gives the protein CASSLRGVKETQYF.

The chain carries TRBV9 and TRBJ2-2; no firm D call. The V end lost 0 bases, the J end lost 1 base, and 7 bases lay between the germline ends. CDR3 length: 15 amino acids. Germline V gene sequence: CDR1 SGDLS, CDR2 YYNGEE. The CDR3: CASSVGTLNTGELFF. CDR3 sequence (DNA): TGTGCCAGCAGCGTAGGTACTTTGAACACCGGGGAGCTGTTTTTT.